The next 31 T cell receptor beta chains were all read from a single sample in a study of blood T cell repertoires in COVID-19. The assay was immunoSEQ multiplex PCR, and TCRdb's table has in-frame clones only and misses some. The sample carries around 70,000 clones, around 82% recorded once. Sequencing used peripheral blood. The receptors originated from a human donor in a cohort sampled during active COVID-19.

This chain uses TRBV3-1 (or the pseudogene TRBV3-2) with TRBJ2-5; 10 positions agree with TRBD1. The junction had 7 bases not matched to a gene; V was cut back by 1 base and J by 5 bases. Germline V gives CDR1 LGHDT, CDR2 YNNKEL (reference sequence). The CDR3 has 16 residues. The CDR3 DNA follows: TGTGCCAGCAGCCAAGGGGACAGGGGTTTTCGGGAGACCCAGTACTTC. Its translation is CASSQGDRGFRETQYF.

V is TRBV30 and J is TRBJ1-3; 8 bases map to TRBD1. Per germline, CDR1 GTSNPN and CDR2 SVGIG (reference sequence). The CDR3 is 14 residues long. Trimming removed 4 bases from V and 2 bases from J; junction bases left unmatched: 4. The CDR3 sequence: CAWTSGGAGNTIYF. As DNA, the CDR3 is TGTGCCTGGACTTCAGGGGGCGCTGGAAACACCATATATTTT.

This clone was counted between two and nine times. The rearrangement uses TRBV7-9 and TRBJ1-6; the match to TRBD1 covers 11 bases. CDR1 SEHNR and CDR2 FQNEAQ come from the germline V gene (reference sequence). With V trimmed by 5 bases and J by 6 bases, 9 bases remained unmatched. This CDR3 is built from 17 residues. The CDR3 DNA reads TGTGCCAGCAGCCATTGGACAGGGGGCTTGGTTAATTCACCCCTCCACTTT. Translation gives CASSHWTGGLVNSPLHF.

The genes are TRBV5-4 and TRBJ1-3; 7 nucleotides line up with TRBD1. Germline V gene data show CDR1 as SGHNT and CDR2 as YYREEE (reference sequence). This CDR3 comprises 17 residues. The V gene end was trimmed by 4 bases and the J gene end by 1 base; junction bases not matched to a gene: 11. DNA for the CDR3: TGTGCCAGCAGCGCTACAGGGGTAGGAAGGTCTGGAAACACCATATATTTT. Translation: CASSATGVGRSGNTIYF.

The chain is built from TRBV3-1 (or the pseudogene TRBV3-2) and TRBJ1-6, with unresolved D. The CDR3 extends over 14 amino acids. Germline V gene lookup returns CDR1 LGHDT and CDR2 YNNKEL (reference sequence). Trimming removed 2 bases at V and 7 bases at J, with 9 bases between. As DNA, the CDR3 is TGTGCCAGCAGCCAACCGAGTTCGAATTCACCCCTCCACTTT. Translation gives CASSQPSSNSPLHF.

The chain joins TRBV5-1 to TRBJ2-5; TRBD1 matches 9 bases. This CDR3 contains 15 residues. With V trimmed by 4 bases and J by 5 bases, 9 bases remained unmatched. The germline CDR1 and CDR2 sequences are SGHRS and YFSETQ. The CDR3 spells CASSPRTGDGETQYF. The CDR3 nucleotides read TGCGCCAGCAGCCCCCGGACAGGGGACGGGGAGACCCAGTACTTC.

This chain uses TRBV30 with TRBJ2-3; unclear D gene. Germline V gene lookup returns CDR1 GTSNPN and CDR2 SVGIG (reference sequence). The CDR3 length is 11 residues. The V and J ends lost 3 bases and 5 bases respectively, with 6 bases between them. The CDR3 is CAWRQLDTQYF. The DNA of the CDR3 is TGTGCCTGGAGACAATTAGATACGCAGTATTTT.

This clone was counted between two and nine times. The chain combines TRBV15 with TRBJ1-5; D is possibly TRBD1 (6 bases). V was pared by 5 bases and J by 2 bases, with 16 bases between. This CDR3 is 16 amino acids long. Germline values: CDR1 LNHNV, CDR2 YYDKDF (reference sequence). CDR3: CATSPRGGLGNQPQHF. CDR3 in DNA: TGTGCCACCAGCCCTCGGGGGGGCCTGGGCAATCAGCCCCAGCATTTT. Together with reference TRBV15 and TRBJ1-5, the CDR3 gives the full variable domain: DAMVIQNPRYQVTQFGKPVTLSCSQTLNHNVMYWYQQKSSQAPKLLFHYYDKDFNNEADTPDNFQSRRPNTSFCFLDIRSPGLGDTAMYLCATSPRGGLGNQPQHFGDGTRLSIL.

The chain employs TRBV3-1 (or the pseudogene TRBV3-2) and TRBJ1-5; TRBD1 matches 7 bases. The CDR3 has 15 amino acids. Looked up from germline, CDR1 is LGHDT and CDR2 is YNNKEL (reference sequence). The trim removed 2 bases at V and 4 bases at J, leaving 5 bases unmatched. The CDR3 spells CASSQTRGPNQPQHF. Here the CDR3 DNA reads TGTGCCAGCAGCCAAACGAGGGGGCCAAATCAGCCCCAGCATTTT.

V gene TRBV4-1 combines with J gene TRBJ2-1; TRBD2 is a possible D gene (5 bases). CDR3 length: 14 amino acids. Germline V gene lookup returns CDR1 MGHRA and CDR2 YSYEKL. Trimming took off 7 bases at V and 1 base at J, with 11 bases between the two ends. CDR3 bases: TGCGCCAGCACAAGTCGGGATTCCTACAATGAGCAGTTCTTC. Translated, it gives CASTSRDSYNEQFF.

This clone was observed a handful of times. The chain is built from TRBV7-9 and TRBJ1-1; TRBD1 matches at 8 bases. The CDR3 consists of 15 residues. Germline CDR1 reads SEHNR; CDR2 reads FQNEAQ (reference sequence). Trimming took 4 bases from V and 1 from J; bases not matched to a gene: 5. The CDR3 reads CASSSRTGPNTEAFF. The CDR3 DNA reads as TGTGCCAGCAGCTCCCGGACAGGGCCGAACACTGAAGCTTTCTTT.

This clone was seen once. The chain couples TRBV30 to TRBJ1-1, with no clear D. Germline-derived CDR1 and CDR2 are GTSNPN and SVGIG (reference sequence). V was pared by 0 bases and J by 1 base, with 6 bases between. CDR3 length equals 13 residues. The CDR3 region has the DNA TGTGCCTGGAGTGTTAATAAGAACACTGAAGCTTTCTTT. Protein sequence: CAWSVNKNTEAFF.

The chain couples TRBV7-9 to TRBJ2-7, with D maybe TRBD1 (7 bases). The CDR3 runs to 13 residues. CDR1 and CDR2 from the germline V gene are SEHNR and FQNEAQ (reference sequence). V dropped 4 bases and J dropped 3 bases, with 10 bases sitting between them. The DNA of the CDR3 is TGTGCCAGCAGCTCCCAGGGGGGCTACGAGCAGTACTTC. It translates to CASSSQGGYEQYF.

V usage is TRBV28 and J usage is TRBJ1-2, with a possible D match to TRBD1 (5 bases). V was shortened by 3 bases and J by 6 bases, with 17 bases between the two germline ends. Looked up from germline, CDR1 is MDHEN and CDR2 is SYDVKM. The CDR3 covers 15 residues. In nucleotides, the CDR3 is TGTGCCAGCAGTTTCTTATCGGGGGGAGGCGATGGCTACACCTTC. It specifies CASSFLSGGGDGYTF.

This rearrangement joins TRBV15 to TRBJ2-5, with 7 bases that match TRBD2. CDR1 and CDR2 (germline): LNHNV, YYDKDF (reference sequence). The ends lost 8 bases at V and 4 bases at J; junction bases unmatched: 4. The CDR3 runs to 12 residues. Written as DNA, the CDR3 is TGTGCCACCCGAGGACTAGGAGAGACCCAGTACTTC. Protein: CATRGLGETQYF.

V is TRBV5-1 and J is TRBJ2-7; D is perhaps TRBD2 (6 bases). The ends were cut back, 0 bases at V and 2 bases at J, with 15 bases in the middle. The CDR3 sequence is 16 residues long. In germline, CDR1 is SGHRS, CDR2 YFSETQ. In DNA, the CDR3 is TGCGCCAGCAGCTTGGTTCCGGGAGATCGAACCTACGAGCAGTACTTC. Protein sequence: CASSLVPGDRTYEQYF.

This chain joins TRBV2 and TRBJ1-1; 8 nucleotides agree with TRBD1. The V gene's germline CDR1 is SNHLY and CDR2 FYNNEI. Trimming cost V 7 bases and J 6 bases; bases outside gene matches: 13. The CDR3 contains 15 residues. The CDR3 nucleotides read TGTGCCAGCAAATTGGTAGGACAGGGAAAGGCTGAAGCTTTCTTT. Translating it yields CASKLVGQGKAEAFF.

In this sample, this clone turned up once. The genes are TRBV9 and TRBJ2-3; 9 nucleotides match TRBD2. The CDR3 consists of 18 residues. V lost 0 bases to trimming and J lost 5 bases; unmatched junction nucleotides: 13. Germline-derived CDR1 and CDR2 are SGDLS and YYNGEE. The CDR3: CASSVAIPSGNVVDTQYF. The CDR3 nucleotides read TGTGCCAGCAGCGTAGCTATCCCTAGCGGGAATGTCGTAGATACGCAGTATTTT.

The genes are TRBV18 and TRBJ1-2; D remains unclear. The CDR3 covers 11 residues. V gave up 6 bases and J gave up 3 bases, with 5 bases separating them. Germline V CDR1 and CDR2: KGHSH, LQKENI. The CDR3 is CASSPDYGYTF. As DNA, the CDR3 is TGTGCCAGCTCCCCGGACTATGGCTACACCTTC.

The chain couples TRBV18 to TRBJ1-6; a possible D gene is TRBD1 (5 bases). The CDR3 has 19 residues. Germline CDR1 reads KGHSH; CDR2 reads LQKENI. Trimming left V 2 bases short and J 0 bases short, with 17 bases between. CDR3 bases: TGTGCCAGCTCACCAAAGGCGGTTGGGGGGGGCTCCTATAATTCACCCCTCCACTTT. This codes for CASSPKAVGGGSYNSPLHF.

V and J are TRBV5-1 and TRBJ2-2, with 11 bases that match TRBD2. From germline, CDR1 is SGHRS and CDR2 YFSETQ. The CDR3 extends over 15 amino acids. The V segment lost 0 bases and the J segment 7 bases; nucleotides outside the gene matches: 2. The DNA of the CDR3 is TGCGCCAGCAGCTTGGCCGGGACTAGCGGCGGGGAGCTGTTTTTT. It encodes CASSLAGTSGGELFF.

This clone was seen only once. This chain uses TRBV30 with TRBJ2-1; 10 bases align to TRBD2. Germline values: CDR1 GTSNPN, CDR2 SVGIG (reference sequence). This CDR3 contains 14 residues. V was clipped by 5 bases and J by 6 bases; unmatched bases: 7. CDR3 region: CAWSSGRGGNEQFF. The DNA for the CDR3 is TGTGCCTGGTCTAGCGGGAGAGGCGGCAATGAGCAGTTCTTC.

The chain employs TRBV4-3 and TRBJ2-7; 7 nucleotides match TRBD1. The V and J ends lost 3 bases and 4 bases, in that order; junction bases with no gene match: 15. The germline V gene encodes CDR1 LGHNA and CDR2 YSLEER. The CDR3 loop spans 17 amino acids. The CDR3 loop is CASSQATGTVSGYEQYF. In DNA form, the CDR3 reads TGCGCCAGCAGCCAGGCCACCGGGACAGTGAGTGGTTACGAGCAGTACTTC.

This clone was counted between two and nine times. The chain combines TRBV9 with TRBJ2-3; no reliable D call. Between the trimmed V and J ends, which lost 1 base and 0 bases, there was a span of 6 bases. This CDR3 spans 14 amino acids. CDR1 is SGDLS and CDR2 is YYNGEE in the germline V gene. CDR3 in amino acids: CASSVLRSTDTQYF. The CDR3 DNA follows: TGTGCCAGCAGCGTACTCCGGAGCACAGATACGCAGTATTTT.

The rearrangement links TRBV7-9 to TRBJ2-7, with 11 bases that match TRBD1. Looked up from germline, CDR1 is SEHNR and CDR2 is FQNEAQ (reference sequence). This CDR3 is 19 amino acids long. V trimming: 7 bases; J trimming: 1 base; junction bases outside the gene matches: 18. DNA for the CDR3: TGTGCCAGCACACCAATCGGGACAGGGGGTTTTTGGGGTTCCTACGAGCAGTACTTC. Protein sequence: CASTPIGTGGFWGSYEQYF.

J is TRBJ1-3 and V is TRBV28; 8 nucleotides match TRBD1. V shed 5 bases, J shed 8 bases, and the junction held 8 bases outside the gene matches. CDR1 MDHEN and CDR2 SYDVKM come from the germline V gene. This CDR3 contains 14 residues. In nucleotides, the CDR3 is TGTGCCAGCAGTGCCCCGGACAGGGTGGACACCATATATTTT. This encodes CASSAPDRVDTIYF.

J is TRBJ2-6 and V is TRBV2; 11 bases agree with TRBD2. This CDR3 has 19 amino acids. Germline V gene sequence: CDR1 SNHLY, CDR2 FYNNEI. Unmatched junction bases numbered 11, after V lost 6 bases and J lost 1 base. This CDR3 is CASRPRTSGSNSGANVLTF. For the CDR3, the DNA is TGTGCCAGCAGGCCAAGAACTAGCGGGAGTAATTCTGGGGCCAACGTCCTGACTTTC.

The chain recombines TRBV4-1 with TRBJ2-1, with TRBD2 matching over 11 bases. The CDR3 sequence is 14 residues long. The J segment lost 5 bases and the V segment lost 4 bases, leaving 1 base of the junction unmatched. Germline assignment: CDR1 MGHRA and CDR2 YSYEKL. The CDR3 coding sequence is TGCGCCAGCAGCCTGGGACTAGCGGACAATGAGCAGTTCTTC. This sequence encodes CASSLGLADNEQFF.

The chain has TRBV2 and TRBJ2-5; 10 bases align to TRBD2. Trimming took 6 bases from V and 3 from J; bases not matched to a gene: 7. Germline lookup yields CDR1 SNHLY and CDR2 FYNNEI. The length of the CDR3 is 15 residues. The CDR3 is CASSADGTSEETQYF. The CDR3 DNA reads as TGTGCCAGCAGCGCCGACGGGACTAGCGAAGAGACCCAGTACTTC.

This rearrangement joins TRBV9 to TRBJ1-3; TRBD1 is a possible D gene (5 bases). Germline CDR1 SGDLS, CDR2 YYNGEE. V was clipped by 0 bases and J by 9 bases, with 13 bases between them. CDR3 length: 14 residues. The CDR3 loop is CASSVEEGTRTIYF. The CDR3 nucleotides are TGTGCCAGCAGCGTAGAGGAGGGGACCCGCACCATATATTTT.

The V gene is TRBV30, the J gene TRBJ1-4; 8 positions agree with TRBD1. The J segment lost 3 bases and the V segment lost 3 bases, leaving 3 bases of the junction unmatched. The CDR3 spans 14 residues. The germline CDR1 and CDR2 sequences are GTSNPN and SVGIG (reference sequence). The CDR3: CAWRAGGPNEKLFF. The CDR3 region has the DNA TGTGCCTGGAGGGCAGGGGGCCCTAATGAAAAACTGTTTTTT.